The rows below give T cell receptor beta chains drawn from one sample of a study of blood T cell repertoires in COVID-19. This table comes from immunoSEQ multiplex PCR, and its TCRdb copy is limited to in-frame clones, with some not included. In the table there are tens of thousands of clones, 85% to 95% of which are singletons. Sequenced material: peripheral blood. These receptors all stem from a human donor with active COVID-19. The donor label of this sample is uncertain. Both conserved end residues are trimmed from each CDR3.

TRBV7-9 | ASSYLTGGSYEQY
TRBV3-1/TRBV3-2 | ASSLSRGDLNTGELF
TRBV6-6 | ASSRYGGDRGVNEQF
TRBV6-2/TRBV6-3 | ASSYSQGEGGEAF
TRBV24-1 | ATSDSSGGIVYEQF
TRBV6-5 | ASSMGQGGSPLH
TRBV5-1 | ASSLDGTSGGELNEQF
TRBV19 | ASSIPSAGRADTQY
TRBV28 | ASSQTVPVQPD
TRBV6-2/TRBV6-3 | ASSTKTSGRTDTQY
TRBV10-3 | AISEWVASNTGELF
TRBV12-3/TRBV12-4 | ASSLRDSEQF
TRBV11-2 | ASASGAASTDTQY
TRBV12-3/TRBV12-4 | ASRTGAGAF
TRBV3-1/TRBV3-2 | ASSPRRGQGSEQY
TRBV7-7 | ASGPGQGRSDTQY
TRBV15 | ATSAFSGGTPPATQY
TRBV6-4 | ASSRQGTDEQF
TRBV19 | ASSTDSNNYGYT
TRBV6-6 | ASSPTALESGANVLT
TRBV2 | ASILPPAEQY
TRBV7-8 | ASSPIRGSLYNEQF
TRBV11-1 | ASSRGGEQF
TRBV11-2 | ASSPIAGSYNEQF
TRBV7-9 | ASSLDAGQNYGYT
TRBV7-2 | ASSLPWDRRNEKLF
TRBV6-1 | ASSDGQGEGQPQH
TRBV6-2/TRBV6-3 | ASSQVGGSATEAF
TRBV19 | ASTMDRGQGTQY
TRBV10-1 | ASSEGPSYEQY
TRBV12-3/TRBV12-4 | ASTRGQAEQY
TRBV9 | ASSVGISTSFNYGYT
TRBV7-8 | ASSPTPRTDQETQY
TRBV11-2 | ASSLGGLGEQF
TRBV28 | ASKDRARWVSNSPLH
TRBV4-3 | ASSQDRAGPPGPTGELF
TRBV9 | ASSVGSQQETQY
TRBV4-2 | ASSQGGGPSTDTQY